A selection of T cell receptor beta chains follows, all from one sample in a study of cytomegalovirus exposure and HLA in healthy donors. The protocol was immunoSEQ multiplex PCR, while the TCRdb copy is restricted to in-frame clones and leaves out a portion. The data show about 270,000 clones, under 80% seen once. Source material: PBMCs. The receptors derive from a female donor in good health and CMV-seronegative. Each CDR3 is given with its conserved first and last residue. A D gene is named only where the DNA matches it firmly. Only some rows state a clone size, as once, few, many or a class for expanded clones.

size	V	J	D	CDR3	DNA
.	TRBV9	TRBJ1-1	.	CASSGEEGREAFF	TGTGCCAGCAGCGGCGAGGAGGGCAGGGAAGCTTTCTTT
.	TRBV7-9	TRBJ2-7	.	CASSLSSRGDEQYF	TGTGCCAGCAGCTTATCCTCCCGCGGTGACGAGCAGTACTTC
.	TRBV7-9	TRBJ1-2	.	CATTDINYGYTF	TGTGCCACGACAGACATTAACTATGGCTACACCTTC
.	TRBV11-1	TRBJ1-2	.	CASSTEFNYGYTF	TGTGCCAGCAGTACAGAGTTTAACTATGGCTACACCTTC
few	TRBV10-2	TRBJ2-5	TRBD2	CASRDPGLAVQETQYF	TGCGCCAGCAGGGATCCGGGACTAGCGGTCCAAGAGACCCAGTACTTC
.	TRBV28	TRBJ1-3	.	CASSSRPGNTIYF	TGTGCCAGCAGTTCGCGTCCTGGAAACACCATATATTTT
.	TRBV4-1	TRBJ2-7	TRBD2	CASSHSFLAGSYEQYF	TGCGCCAGCAGCCATTCCTTTCTAGCGGGCTCCTACGAGCAGTACTTC
.	TRBV5-4	TRBJ2-2	TRBD1	CASSFPGQGRTGELFF	TGTGCCAGCAGTTTCCCCGGACAGGGGCGCACCGGGGAGCTGTTTTTT
.	TRBV15	TRBJ2-2	TRBD1	CATSKADRGATGELFF	TGTGCCACCAGCAAAGCGGACAGGGGTGCCACCGGGGAGCTGTTTTTT
.	TRBV2	TRBJ2-2	.	CASSVVEIAGELFF	TGTGCCAGCAGTGTGGTTGAAATAGCCGGGGAGCTGTTTTTT
.	TRBV6-5	TRBJ1-2	TRBD1	CASRRTGAGYTF	TGTGCCAGCAGAAGAACAGGGGCTGGCTACACCTTC
.	TRBV11-2	TRBJ2-7	TRBD1	CASSLGDRGVGQYF	TGTGCCAGCAGCTTAGGGGACAGGGGTGTAGGGCAGTACTTC
few	TRBV15	TRBJ1-2	TRBD1	CATSSPNRGLYGYTF	TGTGCCACCAGCAGCCCCAACAGGGGGCTCTATGGCTACACCTTC
.	TRBV6-4	TRBJ2-7	.	CVWAGLRNF	TGTGTTTGGGCGGGCCTCCGGAACTTC
.	TRBV5-6	TRBJ2-6	TRBD1	CASSLLGDRAGANVLTF	TGTGCCAGCAGCTTGTTGGGAGACAGGGCTGGGGCCAACGTCCTGACTTTC
.	TRBV5-6	TRBJ2-7	TRBD2	CASSFSGMSDEQYF	TGTGCCAGCAGCTTTAGCGGGATGAGCGACGAGCAGTACTTC
.	TRBV10-2	TRBJ2-7	.	CASRAQGTYEQYF	TGCGCCAGCAGGGCCCAGGGCACCTACGAGCAGTACTTC
.	TRBV6-5	TRBJ2-2	.	CASMKTGTGELFF	TGTGCCAGCATGAAGACTGGAACCGGGGAGCTGTTTTTT
.	TRBV16	TRBJ2-5	.	CASSHRPGGLETQYF	TGTGCCAGCAGCCATCGACCCGGGGGGCTGGAGACCCAGTACTTC
.	TRBV27	TRBJ1-4	TRBD1	CASSTQGANEKLFF	TGTGCCAGCAGTACGCAGGGGGCTAATGAAAAACTGTTTTTT
.	TRBV11-3	TRBJ2-3	TRBD1	CASGTESTDTQYF	TGTGCCAGCGGGACAGAGAGCACAGATACGCAGTATTTT
few	TRBV7-9	TRBJ2-2	TRBD1	CSSSEQGITGELFF	TGTTCCAGCAGCGAACAGGGGATCACCGGGGAGCTGTTTTTT
.	TRBV7-8	TRBJ2-3	TRBD2	CASSSQGSLAGSTDTQYF	TGTGCCAGCAGCTCACAGGGTAGTCTAGCGGGAAGCACAGATACGCAGTATTTT
.	TRBV5-1	TRBJ1-3	.	CASSLRGPNSGNTIYF	TGCGCCAGCAGCTTGAGAGGTCCAAACTCTGGAAACACCATATATTTT
.	TRBV6-5	TRBJ2-1	.	CASSSLAINEQFF	TGTGCCAGCAGCTCCCTAGCGATCAATGAGCAGTTCTTC
.	TRBV28	TRBJ1-2	.	CASRPGPSYPLNGYTF	TGTGCCAGCAGACCAGGGCCCTCATACCCTCTAAATGGCTACACCTTC
.	TRBV28	TRBJ1-3	.	CASSYLDFSAYSGNTIYF	TGTGCCAGCAGTTATCTCGATTTCAGCGCCTACTCTGGAAACACCATATATTTT
few	TRBV6-6	TRBJ1-6	.	CASTSGGSYNSPLHF	TGTGCCAGCACCTCGGGGGGCTCCTATAATTCACCCCTCCACTTT